The text below deals with one T cell receptor (beta chain). The antigen is unknown. Clones were read by immunoSEQ multiplex PCR, and TCRdb kept only the in-frame ones, dropping some. Altogether around 250,000 clones are present, around 89% being singletons, with the ten largest covering 0.37%. The CDR3 runs 14 residues. V was shortened by 4 bases and J by 2 bases, with 11 bases between the two germline ends. Germline V lookup: CDR1 SNHLY, CDR2 FYNNEI. This record comes from a study of cytomegalovirus exposure and HLA in healthy donors. Study-wide results and caveats: According to reports, the classifier identified cytomegalovirus status with high specificity and sensitivity. The TCR clusters that emerged in the first cohort tended, a later analysis found, to co-occur in the approximately 120 validation repertoires. Despite most TCR sequences being rare, some public TCRs occurred in many donors.

The TCR sequence derives from a woman aged 18-30 years in good health and CMV-seronegative. The sample was PBMCs. The V call is TRBV2, the J call TRBJ1-1; D ambiguous. CDR3 bases: TGTGCCAGCAGTGTTCGAGGTACTAACACTGAAGCTTTCTTT. As protein: CASSVRGTNTEAFF.